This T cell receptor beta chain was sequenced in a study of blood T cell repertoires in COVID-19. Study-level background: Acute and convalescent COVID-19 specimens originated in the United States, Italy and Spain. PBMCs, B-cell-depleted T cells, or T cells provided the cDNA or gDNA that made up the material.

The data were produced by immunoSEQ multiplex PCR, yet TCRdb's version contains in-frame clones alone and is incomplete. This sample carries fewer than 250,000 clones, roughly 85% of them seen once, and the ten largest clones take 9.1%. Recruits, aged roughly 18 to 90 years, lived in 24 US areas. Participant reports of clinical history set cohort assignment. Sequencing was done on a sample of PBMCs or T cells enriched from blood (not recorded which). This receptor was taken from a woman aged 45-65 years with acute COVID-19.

CDR3 DNA: TGTGCCTGGAGTGTACGAAAGGACTGGGACACTGAAGCTTTCTTT. Translating it yields CAWSVRKDWDTEAFF. J is TRBJ1-1 and V is TRBV30; D remains unclear. V was cut by 0 bases and J by 3 bases, with 14 bases left in between. The CDR3 totals 15 residues. Germline loops: CDR1 GTSNPN, CDR2 SVGIG (reference sequence).